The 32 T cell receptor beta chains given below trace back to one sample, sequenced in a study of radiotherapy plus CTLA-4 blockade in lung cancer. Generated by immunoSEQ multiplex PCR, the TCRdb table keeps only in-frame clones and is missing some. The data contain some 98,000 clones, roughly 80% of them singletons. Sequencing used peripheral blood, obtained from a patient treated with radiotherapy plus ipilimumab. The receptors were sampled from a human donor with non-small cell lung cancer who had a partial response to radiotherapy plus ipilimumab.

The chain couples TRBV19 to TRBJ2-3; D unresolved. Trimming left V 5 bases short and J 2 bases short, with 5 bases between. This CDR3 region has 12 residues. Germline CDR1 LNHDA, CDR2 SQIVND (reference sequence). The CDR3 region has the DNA TGTGCCAGTAGTTCCTTCACAGATACGCAGTATTTT. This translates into CASSSFTDTQYF.

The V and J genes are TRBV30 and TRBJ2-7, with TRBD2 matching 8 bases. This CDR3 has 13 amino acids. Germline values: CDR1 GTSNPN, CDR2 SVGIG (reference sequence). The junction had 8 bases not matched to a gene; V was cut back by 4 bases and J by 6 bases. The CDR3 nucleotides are TGTGCCTGGACCGCAGGACTAGCTGGCGAGCAGTACTTC. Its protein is CAWTAGLAGEQYF.

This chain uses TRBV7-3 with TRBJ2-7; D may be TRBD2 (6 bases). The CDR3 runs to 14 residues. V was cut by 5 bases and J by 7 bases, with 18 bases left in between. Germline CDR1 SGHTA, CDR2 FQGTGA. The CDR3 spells CASSLNRESTEQYF. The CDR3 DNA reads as TGTGCCAGCAGCCTAAACCGGGAGTCGACAGAGCAGTACTTC.

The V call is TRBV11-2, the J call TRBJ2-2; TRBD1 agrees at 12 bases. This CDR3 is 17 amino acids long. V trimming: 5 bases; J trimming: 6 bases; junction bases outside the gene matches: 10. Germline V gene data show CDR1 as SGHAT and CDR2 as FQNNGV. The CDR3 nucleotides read TGTGCCAGCAGCGAGACCGGGACAGGGGGCCCACCCGGGGAGCTGTTTTTT. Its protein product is CASSETGTGGPPGELFF.

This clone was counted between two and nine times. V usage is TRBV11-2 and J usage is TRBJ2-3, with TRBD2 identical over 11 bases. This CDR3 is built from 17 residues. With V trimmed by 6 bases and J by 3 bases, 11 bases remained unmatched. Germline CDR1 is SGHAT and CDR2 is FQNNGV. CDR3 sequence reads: CASRPLTSGIGTDTQYF. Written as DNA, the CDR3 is TGTGCCAGCAGACCATTGACTAGCGGGATAGGAACAGATACGCAGTATTTT.

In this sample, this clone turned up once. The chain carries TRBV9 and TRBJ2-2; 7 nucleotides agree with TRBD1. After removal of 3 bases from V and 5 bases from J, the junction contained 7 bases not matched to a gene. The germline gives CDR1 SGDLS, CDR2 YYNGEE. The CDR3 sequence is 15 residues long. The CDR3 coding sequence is TGTGCCAGCAGCGCCAGGACAGGTACGACCGGGGAGCTGTTTTTT. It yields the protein CASSARTGTTGELFF.

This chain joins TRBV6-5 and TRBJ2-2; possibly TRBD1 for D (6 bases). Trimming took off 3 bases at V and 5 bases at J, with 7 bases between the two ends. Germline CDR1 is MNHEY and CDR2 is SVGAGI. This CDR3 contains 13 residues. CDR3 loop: CASSYRGTGELFF. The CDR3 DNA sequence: TGTGCCAGCAGTTATAGGGGGACCGGGGAGCTGTTTTTT.

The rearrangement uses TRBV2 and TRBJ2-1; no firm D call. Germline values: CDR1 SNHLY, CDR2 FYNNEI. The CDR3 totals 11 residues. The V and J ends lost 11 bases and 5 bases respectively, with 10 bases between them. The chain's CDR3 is CAAARDNEQFF. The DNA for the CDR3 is TGTGCCGCAGCCCGGGACAATGAGCAGTTCTTC.

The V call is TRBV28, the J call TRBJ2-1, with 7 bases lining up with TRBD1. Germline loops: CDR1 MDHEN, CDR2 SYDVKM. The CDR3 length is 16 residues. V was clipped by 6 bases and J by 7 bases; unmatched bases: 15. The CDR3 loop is CASSFRGLGQRNEQFF. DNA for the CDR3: TGTGCCAGCAGCTTCAGGGGCTTGGGACAGAGAAATGAGCAGTTCTTC.

The CDR3 nucleotides read TGTGCCAGCAGTTCAGGGGACAGCCCCAATCAGCCCCAGCATTTT. It encodes CASSSGDSPNQPQHF. The V gene is TRBV5-8, the J gene TRBJ1-5, with 7 positions matching TRBD1. Per germline, CDR1 SGHTS and CDR2 YDEGEE. CDR3 length equals 15 residues. V shed 5 bases and J 3 bases; nucleotides not matched to a gene: 8. Drawing the rest from reference TRBV5-8 and TRBJ1-5, the complete variable domain is EAGVTQSPTHLIKTRGQQATLRCSPISGHTSVYWYQQALGLGLQFLLWYDEGEERNRGNFPPRFSGRQFPNYSSELNVNALELEDSALYLCASSSGDSPNQPQHFGDGTRLSIL.

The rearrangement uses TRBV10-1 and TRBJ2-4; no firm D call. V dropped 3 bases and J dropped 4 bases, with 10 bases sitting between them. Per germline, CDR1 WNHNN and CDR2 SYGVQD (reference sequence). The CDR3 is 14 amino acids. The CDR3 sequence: CASSESQAKNIQYF. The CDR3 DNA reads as TGCGCCAGCAGTGAATCCCAGGCAAAAAACATTCAGTACTTC.

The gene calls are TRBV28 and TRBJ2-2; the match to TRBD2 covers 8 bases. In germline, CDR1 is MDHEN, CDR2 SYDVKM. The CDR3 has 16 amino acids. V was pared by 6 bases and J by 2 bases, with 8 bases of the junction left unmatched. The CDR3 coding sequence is TGTGCCAGCAGCCCAACGGGGGGGCGCAACACCGGGGAGCTGTTTTTT. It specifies CASSPTGGRNTGELFF.

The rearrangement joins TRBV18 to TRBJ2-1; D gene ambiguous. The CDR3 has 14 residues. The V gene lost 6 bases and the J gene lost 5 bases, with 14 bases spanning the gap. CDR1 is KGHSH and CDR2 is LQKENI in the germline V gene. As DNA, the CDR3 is TGTGCCAGCTCGCCTCCAACGGTAGACAATGAGCAGTTCTTC. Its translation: CASSPPTVDNEQFF. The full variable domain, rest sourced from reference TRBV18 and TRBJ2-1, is NAGVMQNPRHLVRRRGQEARLRCSPMKGHSHVYWYRQLPEEGLKFMVYLQKENIIDESGMPKERFSAEFPKEGPSILRIQQVVRGDSAAYFCASSPPTVDNEQFFGPGTRLTVL.

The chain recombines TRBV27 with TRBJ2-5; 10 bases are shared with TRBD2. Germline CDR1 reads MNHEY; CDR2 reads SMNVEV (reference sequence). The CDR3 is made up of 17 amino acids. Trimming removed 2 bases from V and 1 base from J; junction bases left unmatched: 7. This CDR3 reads CASSLRASGSPQETQYF. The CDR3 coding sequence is TGTGCCAGCAGTTTACGTGCTAGCGGGAGCCCCCAAGAGACCCAGTACTTC.

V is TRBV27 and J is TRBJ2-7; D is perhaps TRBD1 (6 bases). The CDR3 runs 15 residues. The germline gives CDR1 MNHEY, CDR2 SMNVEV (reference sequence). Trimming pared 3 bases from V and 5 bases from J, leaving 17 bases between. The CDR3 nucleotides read TGTGCCAGCAGTTTGTCTGGCAGGGGAATCCACGAGCAGTACTTC. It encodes CASSLSGRGIHEQYF.

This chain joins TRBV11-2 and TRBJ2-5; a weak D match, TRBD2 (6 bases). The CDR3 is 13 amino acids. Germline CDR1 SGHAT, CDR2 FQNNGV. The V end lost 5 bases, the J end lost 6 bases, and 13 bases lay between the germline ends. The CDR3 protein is CASSRLGGQTQYF. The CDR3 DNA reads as TGTGCCAGCAGCCGGCTGGGGGGTCAGACCCAGTACTTC.

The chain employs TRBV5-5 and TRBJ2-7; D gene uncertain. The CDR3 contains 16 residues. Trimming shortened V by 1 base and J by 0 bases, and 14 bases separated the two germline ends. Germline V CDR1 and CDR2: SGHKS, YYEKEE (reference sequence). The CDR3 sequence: CASSLSLAQSSYEQYF. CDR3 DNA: TGTGCCAGCAGCTTGAGTTTAGCCCAGAGCTCCTACGAGCAGTACTTC.

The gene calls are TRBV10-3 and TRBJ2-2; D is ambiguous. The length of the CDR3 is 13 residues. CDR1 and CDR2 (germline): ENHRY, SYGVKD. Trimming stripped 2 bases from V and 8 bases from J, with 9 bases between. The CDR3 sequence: CAISEGTWGELFF. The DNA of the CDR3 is TGTGCCATCAGTGAGGGCACGTGGGGGGAGCTGTTTTTT.

The CDR3 DNA reads TGTGCCAGCAGCCCAATACAGGCGGGAGAAGGTGGTACGCAGTATTTT. Its translation is CASSPIQAGEGGTQYF. The chain carries TRBV7-9 and TRBJ2-3, with 7 positions matching TRBD2. Looked up from germline, CDR1 is SEHNR and CDR2 is FQNEAQ (reference sequence). J was trimmed by 8 bases and V by 5 bases; bases with no gene match: 16. This CDR3 has 16 residues.

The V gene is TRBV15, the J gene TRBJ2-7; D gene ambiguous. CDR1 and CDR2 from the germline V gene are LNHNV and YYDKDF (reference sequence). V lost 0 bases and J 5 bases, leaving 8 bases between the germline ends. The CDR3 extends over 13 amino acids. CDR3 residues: CATSRDQFDEQYF. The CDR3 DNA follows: TGTGCCACCAGCAGAGATCAGTTCGACGAGCAGTACTTC. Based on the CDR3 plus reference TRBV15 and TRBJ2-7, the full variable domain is DAMVIQNPRYQVTQFGKPVTLSCSQTLNHNVMYWYQQKSSQAPKLLFHYYDKDFNNEADTPDNFQSRRPNTSFCFLDIRSPGLGDTAMYLCATSRDQFDEQYFGPGTRLTVT.

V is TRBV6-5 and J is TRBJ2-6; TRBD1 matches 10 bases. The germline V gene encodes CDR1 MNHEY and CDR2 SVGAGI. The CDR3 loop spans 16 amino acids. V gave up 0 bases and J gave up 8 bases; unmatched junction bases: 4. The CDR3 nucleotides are TGTGCCAGCAGTTACTCCGGGACAGGGGTGTCCAACGTCCTGACTTTC. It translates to CASSYSGTGVSNVLTF.

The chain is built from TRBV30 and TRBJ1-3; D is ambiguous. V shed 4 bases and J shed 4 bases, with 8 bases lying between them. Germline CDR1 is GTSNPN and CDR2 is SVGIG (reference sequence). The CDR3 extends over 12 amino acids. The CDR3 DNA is TGTGCCTGGAACGACTGGGGAAACACCATATATTTT. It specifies CAWNDWGNTIYF.

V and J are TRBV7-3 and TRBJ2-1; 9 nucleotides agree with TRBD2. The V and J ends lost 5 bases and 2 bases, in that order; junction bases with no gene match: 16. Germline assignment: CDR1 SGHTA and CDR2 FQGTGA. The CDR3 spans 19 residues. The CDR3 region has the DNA TGTGCCAGCAGCATGGCTAGCGGGACCAGGCCCTTCCCCTACAATGAGCAGTTCTTC. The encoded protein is CASSMASGTRPFPYNEQFF.

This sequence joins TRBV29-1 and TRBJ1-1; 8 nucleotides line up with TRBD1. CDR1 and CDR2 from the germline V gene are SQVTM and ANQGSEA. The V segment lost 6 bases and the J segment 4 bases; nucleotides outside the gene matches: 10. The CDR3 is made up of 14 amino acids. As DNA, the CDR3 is TGCAGCGTCGGAGCAGGGGGCCGGGGCACTGAAGCTTTCTTT. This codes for CSVGAGGRGTEAFF. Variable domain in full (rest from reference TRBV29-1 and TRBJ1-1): SAVISQKPSRDICQRGTSLTIQCQVDSQVTMMFWYRQQPGQSLTLIATANQGSEATYESGFVIDKFPISRPNLTFSTLTVSNMSPEDSSIYLCSVGAGGRGTEAFFGQGTRLTVV.

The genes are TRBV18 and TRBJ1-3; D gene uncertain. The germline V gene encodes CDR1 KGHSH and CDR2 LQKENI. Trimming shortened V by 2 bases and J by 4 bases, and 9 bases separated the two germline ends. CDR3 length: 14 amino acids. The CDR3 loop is CASSPVRVGNTIYF. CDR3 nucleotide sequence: TGTGCCAGCTCACCAGTCCGGGTGGGAAACACCATATATTTT.

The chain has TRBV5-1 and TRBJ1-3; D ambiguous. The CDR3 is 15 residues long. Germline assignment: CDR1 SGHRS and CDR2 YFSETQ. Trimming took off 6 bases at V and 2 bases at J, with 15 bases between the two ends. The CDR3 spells CASTLSASPGNTIYF. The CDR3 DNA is TGCGCCAGCACCCTGTCTGCGAGTCCTGGAAACACCATATATTTT.

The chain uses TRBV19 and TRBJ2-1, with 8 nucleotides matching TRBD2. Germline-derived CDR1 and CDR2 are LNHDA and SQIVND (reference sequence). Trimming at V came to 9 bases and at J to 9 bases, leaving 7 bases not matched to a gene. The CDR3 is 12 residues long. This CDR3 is CASSTSATEQFF. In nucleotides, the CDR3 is TGTGCCAGCTCGACTAGCGCTACTGAGCAGTTCTTC. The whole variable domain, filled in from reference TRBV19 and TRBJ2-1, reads DGGITQSPKYLFRKEGQNVTLSCEQNLNHDAMYWYRQDPGQGLRLIYYSQIVNDFQKGDIAEGYSVSREKKESFPLTVTSAQKNPTAFYLCASSTSATEQFFGPGTRLTVL.

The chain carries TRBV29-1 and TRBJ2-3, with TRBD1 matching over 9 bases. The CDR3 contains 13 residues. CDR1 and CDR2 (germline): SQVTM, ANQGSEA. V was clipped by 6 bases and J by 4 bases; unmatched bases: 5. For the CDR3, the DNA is TGCAGCGTCGGGACAGGGTGGGCAGATACGCAGTATTTT. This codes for CSVGTGWADTQYF.

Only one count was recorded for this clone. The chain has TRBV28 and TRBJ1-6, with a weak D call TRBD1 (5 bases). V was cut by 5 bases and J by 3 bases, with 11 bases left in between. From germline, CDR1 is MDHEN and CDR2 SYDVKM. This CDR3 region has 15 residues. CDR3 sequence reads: CASSPWGGYNSPLHF. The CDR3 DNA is TGTGCCAGCAGTCCCTGGGGGGGCTATAATTCACCCCTCCACTTT.

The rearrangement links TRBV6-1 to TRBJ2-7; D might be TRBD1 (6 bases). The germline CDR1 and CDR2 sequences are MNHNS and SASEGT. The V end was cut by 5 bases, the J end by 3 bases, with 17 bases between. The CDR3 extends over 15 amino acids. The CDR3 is CASSSDRSVNYEQYF. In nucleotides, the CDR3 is TGTGCCAGCAGTTCAGACAGGAGTGTGAACTACGAGCAGTACTTC.

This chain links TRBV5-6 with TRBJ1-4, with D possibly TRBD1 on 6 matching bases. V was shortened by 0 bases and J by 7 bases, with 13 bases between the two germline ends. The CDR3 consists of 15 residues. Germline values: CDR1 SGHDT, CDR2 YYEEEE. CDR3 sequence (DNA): TGTGCCAGCAGCTTGGTCGGCCAAGGGGGTGAAAAACTGTTTTTT. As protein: CASSLVGQGGEKLFF.

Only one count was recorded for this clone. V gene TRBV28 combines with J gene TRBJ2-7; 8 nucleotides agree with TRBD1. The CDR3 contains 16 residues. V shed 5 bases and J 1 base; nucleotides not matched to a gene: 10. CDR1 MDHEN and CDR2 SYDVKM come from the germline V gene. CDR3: CASSVSDRGKSYEQYF. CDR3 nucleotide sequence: TGTGCCAGCAGTGTAAGCGACAGGGGAAAGTCCTACGAGCAGTACTTC. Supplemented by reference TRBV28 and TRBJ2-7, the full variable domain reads DVKVTQSSRYLVKRTGEKVFLECVQDMDHENMFWYRQDPGLGLRLIYFSYDVKMKEKGDIPEGYSVSREKKERFSLILESASTNQTSMYLCASSVSDRGKSYEQYFGPGTRLTVT.